This TCR beta chain is from a study of human T cells and chemical hapten exposure. Within the library, unique molecular identifiers were attached to each individual cDNA molecule. TCRdb reanalysed the RACE reads using MiXCR and keeps one entry per CDR3 protein. Among approximately 260,000 distinct CDR3 sequences listed, 7.5% to 10% were seen once. Time point of the sample: pre-sensitization, week 0. Treatment described: therapeutic diphenylcyclopropenone sensitization with weekly scalp DPC. Looked up from germline, CDR1 is LGHNA and CDR2 is YNFKEQ. J gave up 1 base and V 0 bases, and 15 bases lay outside the gene matches. This CDR3 region has 21 residues.

This sequence joins TRBV4-2 and TRBJ2-1; 10 bases map to TRBD2. The sequence derives from a woman between 35 and 50 years old with alopecia areata. Some clones in this sample may be carry-over from other donors' samples. The sample consisted of whole blood, taken in connection with sensitization to the hapten diphenylcyclopropenone (DPC). CDR3: CASSQDLLAGHSGASYNEQFF. In nucleotides, the CDR3 is TGTGCCAGCAGCCAAGACCTACTAGCGGGGCACTCGGGCGCATCCTACAATGAGCAGTTCTTC.